The 24 T cell receptor beta chains given below trace back to one sample, sequenced in a study of tumor and adjacent non-tumor tissue in lung cancer. TCRbeta libraries were built with three rounds of nested PCR, modified from ARM-PCR. MiXCR, run by TCRdb on the multiplex PCR reads, gives a single entry per CDR3 protein. The sample yields some 100,000 distinct CDR3 sequences, roughly 74% seen once. This sample's RNA came from whole unsorted tissue. The sequenced material came from lung tumor tissue. The receptors come from a woman in her sixties or seventies with non-small cell lung cancer.

Concerning this clonotype itself: This may be a read error, as it is one base from a much larger clone. This chain uses TRBV4-3 with TRBJ1-3; no definite D call. The CDR3 is 15 amino acids. The germline gives CDR1 LGHNA, CDR2 YSLEER. The CDR3 is CASNQRLTSGNTIYF. The CDR3 DNA reads TGCGCCAGCAACCAAAGGTTAACCTCTGGAAACACCATATATTTT.

As for this clonotype: A read error is likely, as this CDR3 ends without the conserved phenylalanine or tryptophan. The chain joins TRBV20-1 to TRBJ2-6; D is tentatively TRBD1 or TRBD2 (5 bases each). This CDR3 has 16 residues. The V and J ends lost 6 bases and 0 bases respectively, with 15 bases between them. Germline V gene lookup returns CDR1 DFQATT and CDR2 SNEGSKA (reference sequence). This CDR3 reads CSASMRGISGANVLTV. CDR3 coding DNA: TGCAGTGCGTCAATGAGGGGAATCTCTGGGGCCAACGTCCTGACTGTC.

Notes on this clonotype: A read error may be the cause here, since a much bigger clone is one base away. The chain is built from TRBV29-1 and TRBJ2-3, with TRBD1 matching 7 bases. Germline-derived CDR1 and CDR2 are SQVTM and ANQGSEA. This CDR3 is 16 amino acids long. The trim removed 8 bases at V and 0 bases at J, leaving 14 bases unmatched. The CDR3 sequence: CSIGRTGRSSTDTQYF. The CDR3 DNA follows: TGCAGCATCGGCCGGACAGGACGATCTAGCACAGATACGCAGTATTTT.

A word on this clonotype: At one boundary the junction diverges from the germline segment, which might be a read error. This rearrangement joins TRBV11-1 to TRBJ2-3; 13 bases agree with TRBD2. Germline CDR1 SGHAT, CDR2 FQDESV (reference sequence). The CDR3 has 14 amino acids. CDR3 amino acids: CVSSPGLAGNTQYF. CDR3 DNA: TGTGTCAGCAGCCCGGGACTAGCGGGAAATACGCAGTATTTT. Combining the CDR3 with reference TRBV11-1 and TRBJ2-3 gives the whole variable domain EAEVAQSPRYKITEKSQAVAFWCDPISGHATLYWYRQILGQGPELLVQFQDESVVDDSQLPKDRFSAERLKGVDSTLKIQPAELGDSAMYLCVSSPGLAGNTQYFGPGTRLTVL.

As for this clonotype: A junction boundary mismatches the germline segment, possibly from a read error. This chain connects TRBV10-3 to TRBJ2-7; the D gene is possibly TRBD2 (7 bases). CDR1 and CDR2 (germline): ENHRY, SYGVKD. The CDR3 extends over 15 amino acids. The CDR3 is CAIGGGGSPSYEQYF. The CDR3 DNA sequence: TGTGCCATAGGTGGGGGCGGGAGCCCTAGCTACGAGCAATACTTC.

As to this clonotype: Germline is not matched at one junction end, which may reflect a read error. The chain recombines TRBV5-5 with TRBJ1-1; the D gene is possibly TRBD1 (6 bases). Germline values: CDR1 SGHKS, CDR2 YYEKEE (reference sequence). The CDR3 spans 15 residues. In DNA form, the CDR3 reads TGTGCCAGCAGCACTCGGGGGGCCGGGAACTCTGAAGCTTTCTTT. It encodes CASSTRGAGNSEAFF.

As to this clonotype: Germline and junction disagree at one end, which may indicate a read error. The chain has TRBV11-1 and TRBJ1-1; a weak D match, TRBD1 (5 bases). CDR1 is SGHAT and CDR2 is FQDESV in the germline V gene (reference sequence). The CDR3 loop spans 14 amino acids. The DNA of the CDR3 is TGTGCCACGAAGCAGAGGCTCGTGGACACTGAAGTTTTCTTT. Translation: CATKQRLVDTEVFF.

A word on this clonotype: The CDR3 ends on some other residue instead of the conserved phenylalanine or tryptophan, so this is likely a read error. The chain uses TRBV11-2 and TRBJ2-7, with 13 nucleotides matching TRBD2. The trim removed 4 bases at V and 6 bases at J, leaving 6 bases unmatched. Per germline, CDR1 SGHAT and CDR2 FQNNGV. This CDR3 region has 15 residues. The DNA of the CDR3 is TGTGCCAGCAGCTACAGGACTAGCGGGAGCTGCGAGCAGTACCTC. It translates to CASSYRTSGSCEQYL.

Comment on this clonotype: This clone may be a read error of a much larger clone one base away. The rearrangement uses TRBV12-3 or TRBV12-4 and TRBJ2-1, with 8 positions matching TRBD1. There are 17 residues in the CDR3. The CDR3, as DNA: TGTGCCAGCAGTTTAGGGCGCCCAGGGGGCTTTATGAGTGAGCGGTTCTTC. It encodes CASSLGRPGGFMSERFF.

On this clonotype itself: This may stem from a read error, because a much larger clone lies one nucleotide away. This rearrangement joins TRBV13 to TRBJ1-3; no firm D call. Germline CDR1 reads PRHDT; CDR2 reads FYEKMQ (reference sequence). The CDR3 length is 13 residues. CDR3 sequence: CASSRDSGKTIYF. CDR3 sequence (DNA): TGTGCCAGCAGCCGGGATTCTGGAAAAACCATATATTTT.

This clonotype showed up just once. The junction does not match germline at one end; this may be a read error. The gene calls are TRBV6-5 and TRBJ1-6, with D perhaps TRBD1 (5 bases). The germline gives CDR1 MNHEY, CDR2 SVGAGI. The CDR3 is 17 amino acids. The CDR3 here is CASSPSRAQTWNSPLYF. For the CDR3, the DNA is TGTGCCAGCAGTCCCTCCAGGGCTCAAACGTGGAATTCACCCCTCTACTTT.

As regards this clonotype: It is likely a read error, because the conserved phenylalanine at the end of the CDR3 is missing. The chain carries TRBV6-1 and TRBJ1-1; D gene unclear. Germline V CDR1 and CDR2: MNHNS, SASEGT. The CDR3 sequence is 17 residues long. CDR3 bases: TGTGTCAGCAGGAAAGGGCAGGCCTCAAGCATGAACACTGAAGCTTTCTAT. Translation gives CVSRKGQASSMNTEAFY.

The genes are TRBV28 and TRBJ1-5; possibly TRBD1 for D (5 bases). V was shortened by 3 bases and J by 5 bases, with 11 bases between the two germline ends. Germline values: CDR1 MDHEN, CDR2 SYDVKM. The CDR3 loop spans 14 amino acids. CDR3 region: CASSFPGTYQPQHF. The CDR3 nucleotides read TGTGCCAGCAGTTTTCCTGGGACGTATCAGCCCCAGCATTTT.

Details on this clonotype: This likely comes from a read error, as the CDR3 has no conserved phenylalanine or tryptophan at its end. The limits of the CDR3 on the DNA are not certain, so only TCRdb's listed CDR3 is given. The J gene is TRBJ1-6, the V gene TRBV6-2 or TRBV6-3. The CDR3 has 14 residues if both end residues are counted. Per the germline V gene, CDR1 is MNHEY and CDR2 is SVGEGT. The CDR3 region is CASSYGRVDSPIHI.

This clonotype turned up a few times. This chain links TRBV5-4 with TRBJ2-6, with 12 bases aligning to TRBD1. J gave up 2 bases and V 2 bases, and 5 bases lay outside the gene matches. Germline CDR1 SGHNT, CDR2 YYREEE (reference sequence). This CDR3 contains 18 residues. The chain's CDR3 is CASSFPGQGATGANVLTF. CDR3 DNA sequence: TGTGCCAGCAGCTTTCCGGGACAGGGGGCAACTGGGGCCAACGTCCTGACTTTC.

The chain uses TRBV20-1 and TRBJ2-5; TRBD2 aligns across 8 bases. V gave up 0 bases and J gave up 5 bases; unmatched junction bases: 11. The CDR3 sequence is 16 residues long. Germline V gene lookup returns CDR1 DFQATT and CDR2 SNEGSKA (reference sequence). The CDR3 coding sequence is TGCAGTGCTAGAGATCTTACTAGCGGTGTCGGGGAGACCCAGTACTTC. Translation: CSARDLTSGVGETQYF.

A remark on this clonotype: Germline is not matched at one junction end, which may reflect a read error. The CDR3 nucleotides are TGTGTCAGCAGTCGGATGGGGCTCTCTTACGAGCAGTACTTC. It yields the protein CVSSRMGLSYEQYF. V and J are TRBV28 and TRBJ2-7, with a tentative D call TRBD1 (5 bases). CDR1 MDHEN and CDR2 SYDVKM come from the germline V gene. The CDR3 consists of 14 residues.

This chain links TRBV12-3 or TRBV12-4 with TRBJ1-1, with D unresolved. This CDR3 has 12 amino acids. Trimming shortened V by 7 bases and J by 10 bases, and 16 bases separated the two germline ends. The chain's CDR3 is CASTDMGEVAFF. In DNA, the CDR3 is TGTGCCAGCACCGACATGGGCGAAGTAGCTTTCTTT.

As regards this clonotype: At one end the junction does not follow the germline gene, possibly because of a read error. V and J are TRBV11-3 and TRBJ2-2; the D gene could be TRBD1 or TRBD2 (6 bases each). Germline CDR1 SGHNT, CDR2 YENEEA. This CDR3 contains 15 residues. The CDR3, as DNA: TGTGCCAGCAGCCGCGGGACACGGGTCACCGGGGAGCTCTTTTTT. Amino acids: CASSRGTRVTGELFF.

A note on this clonotype: It is likely a read error, because the conserved phenylalanine at the end of the CDR3 is missing. The chain carries TRBV6-5 and TRBJ1-1; possibly TRBD1 for D (6 bases). Germline CDR1 and CDR2: MNHEY and SVGAGI. This CDR3 spans 13 amino acids. The CDR3 here is CASSYRGNTVAFI. Written as DNA, the CDR3 is TGTGCCAGCAGTTACAGGGGGAACACTGTAGCTTTCATT.

Remarks on this clonotype: One junction end disagrees with the germline gene, perhaps due to a read error. V gene TRBV11-1 combines with J gene TRBJ2-1, with D perhaps matching TRBD1 (7 bases). This CDR3 is 16 amino acids long. Germline V gene sequence: CDR1 SGHAT, CDR2 FQDESV (reference sequence). CDR3 region: CDSNPRGLACWDEQFF. The CDR3 DNA is TGTGACAGCAACCCGAGGGGGCTAGCGTGTTGGGATGAGCAGTTCTTC. The complete variable domain, with remaining parts taken from reference TRBV11-1 and TRBJ2-1, reads EAEVAQSPRYKITEKSQAVAFWCDPISGHATLYWYRQILGQGPELLVQFQDESVVDDSQLPKDRFSAERLKGVDSTLKIQPAELGDSAMYLCDSNPRGLACWDEQFFGPGTRLTVL.

This clonotype was detected only once. This likely comes from a read error, as the CDR3 has no conserved phenylalanine or tryptophan at its end. The chain combines TRBV11-3 with TRBJ2-5, with D possibly matching TRBD2 (6 bases). The CDR3 extends over 14 amino acids. CDR1 SGHNT and CDR2 YENEEA come from the germline V gene. V gave up 1 base and J gave up 6 bases, with 12 bases separating them. The CDR3 sequence is CASSLVSSAKTQYS. The CDR3 DNA follows: TGTGCCAGCAGCTTAGTGTCTAGCGCGAAGACCCAGTACTCC.

There are a few counts of this clonotype. Mismatch with germline at one junction end may stem from a read error. The chain carries TRBV11-2 and TRBJ2-3; D unresolved. Germline assignment: CDR1 SGHAT and CDR2 FQNNGV. This CDR3 has 15 residues. The CDR3 here is CASSAAGTATDTQYF. The CDR3 DNA reads as TGTGCCAGCAGCGCTGCCGGTACGGCCACAGATACGCAATATTTT.

The sample holds many counts of this clonotype. V is TRBV20-1 and J is TRBJ2-1; the D call may be TRBD1 or TRBD2 (6 bases each). CDR1 DFQATT and CDR2 SNEGSKA come from the germline V gene (reference sequence). Trimming removed 8 bases at V and 3 bases at J, with 17 bases between. The CDR3 is 14 residues long. The CDR3, as DNA: TGCAGTTATCTCTCGGGGGCGGACTACAATGAGCAGTTCTTC. Translation: CSYLSGADYNEQFF.